The 24 T cell receptor beta chains listed next were all sequenced from one sample in a study of lung T cells in sarcoidosis with Löfgren's syndrome. TCRdb re-analysed the reads in MiXCR, keeping a single row per CDR3 protein. The data hold 8,500 to 9,500 distinct CDR3 sequences, with roughly 20% observed a single time. Sequences were obtained from CD4+ T cells from bronchoalveolar lavage fluid. These receptors came from a human donor with sarcoidosis (Löfgren's syndrome or another form), or a control subject (not recorded which).

This clonotype counts as medium-sized (0.01 to 0.1%). V is TRBV6-2 or TRBV6-3 and J is TRBJ2-1; 7 positions agree with TRBD1. Germline CDR1 is MNHEY and CDR2 is SVGEGT. CDR3 length: 15 residues. V lost 5 bases and J lost 3; bases outside the gene matches: 7. The CDR3 protein is CASSADRTSYNEQFF. The CDR3, as DNA: TGTGCCAGCAGTGCGGACAGGACAAGCTACAATGAGCAGTTCTTC.

This clonotype turned up a few times. The rearrangement joins TRBV7-8 to TRBJ2-1, with unresolved D. The V and J ends lost 5 bases and 0 bases respectively, with 14 bases between them. The CDR3 extends over 16 amino acids. The germline V gene encodes CDR1 SGHVS and CDR2 FQNEAQ. This chain's CDR3 is CASSTWTGSSYNEQFF. CDR3 DNA: TGTGCCAGCAGCACCTGGACGGGCAGCTCCTACAATGAGCAGTTCTTC. The full variable domain, with the rest looked up from reference TRBV7-8 and TRBJ2-1, is GAGVSQSPRYKVAKRGQDVALRCDPISGHVSLFWYQQALGQGPEFLTYFQNEAQLDKSGLPSDRFFAERPEGSVSTLKIQRTQQEDSAVYLCASSTWTGSSYNEQFFGPGTRLTVL.

The V call is TRBV12-3 or TRBV12-4, the J call TRBJ2-1; 8 bases match TRBD2. This CDR3 is 14 amino acids long. The V gene end was trimmed by 5 bases and the J gene end by 9 bases; junction bases not matched to a gene: 9. CDR3 residues: CASSPPGLGAEQFF. CDR3 coding DNA: TGTGCCAGCAGTCCCCCGGGACTAGGGGCTGAGCAGTTCTTC.

This chain connects TRBV30 to TRBJ2-3; 8 bases fit TRBD2. Germline values: CDR1 GTSNPN, CDR2 SVGIG (reference sequence). CDR3 length equals 14 residues. V trimming: 4 bases; J trimming: 2 bases; junction bases outside the gene matches: 5. The CDR3 spells CAWKRGPFTDTQYF. CDR3 nucleotides: TGTGCCTGGAAGCGGGGGCCATTCACAGATACGCAGTATTTT. Full variable domain (missing parts from reference TRBV30 and TRBJ2-3): SQTIHQWPATLVQPVGSPLSLECTVEGTSNPNLYWYRQAAGRGLQLLFYSVGIGQISSEVPQNLSASRPQDRQFILSSKKLLLSDSGFYLCAWKRGPFTDTQYFGPGTRLTVL.

This clonotype was picked up a small number of times. The CDR3 here is CSAGTDRGEQYF. The CDR3 region has the DNA TGCAGTGCTGGAACCGACAGGGGCGAGCAGTACTTC. The chain joins TRBV20-1 to TRBJ2-7, with 8 bases lining up with TRBD1. The CDR3 is 12 amino acids. J was trimmed by 6 bases and V by 5 bases; bases with no gene match: 6. In germline, CDR1 is DFQATT, CDR2 SNEGSKA (reference sequence).

The sample holds one count of this clonotype. A much larger clone lies one base from this, so it may be a read error. The V and J genes are TRBV5-4 and TRBJ2-1; D is possibly TRBD2 (7 bases). The germline V gene encodes CDR1 SGHNT and CDR2 YYREEE (reference sequence). The CDR3 is 16 residues long. This CDR3 is CASSSGRGDFYNGQFF. The CDR3 coding sequence is TGTGCCAGCAGCTCTGGGAGGGGGGATTTCTACAATGGGCAGTTCTTC.

This clonotype was seen repeatedly, ten times or more. The chain combines TRBV11-2 with TRBJ2-5; possibly TRBD1 for D (5 bases). The CDR3 is 13 residues long. V lost 5 bases and J 5 bases, leaving 12 bases between the germline ends. CDR1 SGHAT and CDR2 FQNNGV come from the germline V gene. CDR3 in amino acids: CASSPLRQETQYF. CDR3 nucleotides: TGTGCCAGCAGCCCCCTCCGACAGGAGACCCAGTACTTC.

In its sample, this clonotype ranks as medium-sized. The chain links TRBV28 to TRBJ1-2, with 7 bases that match TRBD1. Per germline, CDR1 MDHEN and CDR2 SYDVKM. The length of the CDR3 is 11 residues. The ends lost 2 bases at V and 14 bases at J; junction bases unmatched: 5. The chain's CDR3 is CASSLTRDRTF. The CDR3 region has the DNA TGTGCCAGCAGTTTAACGCGGGACAGAACCTTC.

The genes are TRBV7-2 and TRBJ1-1, with D hard to call. V lost 3 bases to trimming and J lost 6 bases, with 8 bases between them. The CDR3 has 12 amino acids. From germline, CDR1 is SGHTA and CDR2 FQGNSA. CDR3 DNA sequence: TGTGCCAGCAGCTTTATTTACGCTGAAGCTTTCTTT. As protein: CASSFIYAEAFF. Full variable domain (remainder filled in from reference TRBV7-2 and TRBJ1-1): GAGVSQSPSNKVTEKGKDVELRCDPISGHTALYWYRQSLGQGLEFLIYFQGNSAPDKSGLPSDRFSAERTGGSVSTLTIQRTQQEDSAVYLCASSFIYAEAFFGQGTRLTVV.

There are many counts of this clonotype. This chain links TRBV4-2 with TRBJ2-1; D might be TRBD1 or TRBD2, each matching 6 bases. Trimming left V 5 bases short and J 3 bases short, with 17 bases between. Germline values: CDR1 LGHNA, CDR2 YNFKEQ. The CDR3 runs 16 residues. CDR3 in amino acids: CASSEGGLLGYNEQFF. The CDR3 DNA sequence: TGTGCCAGCAGCGAAGGGGGGCTTTTAGGCTACAATGAGCAGTTCTTC.

This clonotype was observed at least ten times. The J gene is TRBJ2-1, the V gene TRBV12-3 or TRBV12-4; D may be TRBD1 (5 bases). This CDR3 is built from 14 residues. V lost 1 base, J lost 4 bases, and 8 bases lay in between. The CDR3 sequence: CASSLGGVYNEQFF. The CDR3 DNA reads as TGTGCCAGCAGTTTAGGGGGCGTATACAATGAGCAGTTCTTC.

Remarks on this clonotype: This may arise from a read error, as a much more abundant clone is one base away. The chain employs TRBV5-1 and TRBJ2-3, with 7 nucleotides matching TRBD1. This CDR3 is built from 16 residues. J was trimmed by 1 base and V by 7 bases; bases with no gene match: 12. Germline loops: CDR1 SGHRS, CDR2 YFSETQ. DNA of the CDR3: TGCGCCAGCGGCACGGGGACAGCATACGGCACAGATACGCAGTATTTT. Translating it yields CASGTGTAYGTDTQYF.

This clonotype has ten or more counts. The gene calls are TRBV12-3 or TRBV12-4 and TRBJ1-3; D possibly corresponds to TRBD1 (6 bases). The CDR3 is 13 residues long. V lost 3 bases and J 4 bases, leaving 7 bases between the germline ends. CDR3 sequence (DNA): TGTGCCAGCAGTTTGGACAGCGGAAACACCATATATTTT. As protein: CASSLDSGNTIYF.

Details on this clonotype: A much larger clone differs from this one at a single base, so this may be a read error. The chain uses TRBV20-1 and TRBJ2-1; 8 nucleotides align to TRBD1. Unmatched junction bases numbered 8, after V lost 8 bases and J lost 5 bases. This CDR3 spans 13 amino acids. Germline CDR1 reads DFQATT; CDR2 reads SNEGSKA (reference sequence). The CDR3 DNA is TGCAGTACAAGGACAGGGACCCACAATGAGCAGTTCTTC. This translates into CSTRTGTHNEQFF.

Relative to its sample, this clonotype is medium-sized. This chain connects TRBV28 to TRBJ2-3, with D perhaps being TRBD1 or TRBD2 (5 bases each). CDR1 MDHEN and CDR2 SYDVKM come from the germline V gene. Between the trimmed V and J ends, which lost 1 base and 2 bases, there was a span of 19 bases. The CDR3 has 18 residues. The CDR3 DNA is TGTGCCAGCAGTTTATTAGAGGGGACGGTCGGTCCCACAGATACGCAGTATTTT. Protein: CASSLLEGTVGPTDTQYF.

This clonotype was picked up a small number of times. V is TRBV12-3 or TRBV12-4 and J is TRBJ2-1, with D tentatively TRBD2 (6 bases). Between the trimmed V and J ends, which lost 7 bases and 6 bases, there was a span of 19 bases. The CDR3 has 15 residues. The CDR3 DNA is TGTGCCAGCACGACAACCGGGACTCGAGGCAATGAGCAGTTCTTC. Translation: CASTTTGTRGNEQFF.

This clonotype was seen more than once but under ten times. The chain carries TRBV24-1 and TRBJ2-5, with TRBD2 matching 7 bases. There are 15 residues in the CDR3. CDR1 KGHDR and CDR2 SFDVKD come from the germline V gene. Losses at the gene ends were 0 bases for V and 5 bases for J; bases not matched to a gene: 5. The DNA for the CDR3 is TGTGCCACCAGTGATTTGCAAATCGGGGGGGAGACCCAGTACTTC. Its translation is CATSDLQIGGETQYF.

As to this clonotype: A much larger clone differs from this one at a single base, so this may be a read error. This sequence joins TRBV7-2 and TRBJ2-7, with D hard to call. Germline CDR1 SGHTA, CDR2 FQGNSA. Trimming stripped 5 bases from V and 5 bases from J, with 7 bases between. This CDR3 region has 11 residues. The CDR3 nucleotides read TGTGCCAGCAGCGTATACCACGAGCAGTACTTC. Protein product: CASSVYHEQYF. Together with reference TRBV7-2 and TRBJ2-7, the CDR3 gives the full variable domain: GAGVSQSPSNKVTEKGKDVELRCDPISGHTALYWYRQSLGQGLEFLIYFQGNSAPDKSGLPSDRFSAERTGGSVSTLTIQRTQQEDSAVYLCASSVYHEQYFGPGTRLTVT.

This clonotype was detected only a few times. This chain links TRBV3-1 with TRBJ2-7; 10 bases match TRBD1. Germline trimming cut 3 bases from V and 6 bases from J; bases unmatched to any gene: 5. In germline, CDR1 is LGHDT, CDR2 YNNKEL (reference sequence). The CDR3 sequence is 14 residues long. CDR3 nucleotide sequence: TGTGCCAGCAGCCAGAGACAGGGGGCGGCCGAGCAGTACTTC. It specifies CASSQRQGAAEQYF.

This clonotype was seen repeatedly, ten times or more. The V call is TRBV6-1, the J call TRBJ2-3; TRBD2 might be the D (6 bases). V was shortened by 6 bases and J by 4 bases, with 23 bases between the two germline ends. This CDR3 spans 17 amino acids. Per germline, CDR1 MNHNS and CDR2 SASEGT. The CDR3 sequence: CASSPSGTPIVADTQYF. The CDR3 DNA sequence: TGTGCCAGCAGCCCATCCGGGACTCCTATCGTCGCAGATACGCAGTATTTT.

This clonotype came up a few times. J is TRBJ2-2 and V is TRBV4-1; D is undetermined. The CDR3 extends over 17 amino acids. The germline V and J ends were trimmed by 1 base and 2 bases, with 14 bases remaining between them. Germline V gene lookup returns CDR1 MGHRA and CDR2 YSYEKL. CDR3 amino acids: CASSQAQTRPNTGELFF. CDR3 bases: TGCGCCAGCAGCCAAGCACAGACACGGCCTAACACCGGGGAGCTGTTTTTT.

In regard to this clonotype: A much larger clone is a single base away; this may be a read error. The chain couples TRBV10-3 to TRBJ2-3; TRBD2 matches at 15 bases. The CDR3 covers 17 residues. Germline CDR1 reads ENHRY; CDR2 reads SYGVKD. In DNA form, the CDR3 reads TGTGCCATCAGTGACCTCGGGACTAGCGGGGGGCCAGATGCGCAGTATTTT. Residues: CAISDLGTSGGPDAQYF.

Remarks on this clonotype: Possible read error: a much larger clone is one base away. The chain recombines TRBV2 with TRBJ1-3, with D unclear. V gave up 8 bases and J gave up 0 bases, with 11 bases separating them. CDR3 length equals 14 residues. CDR1 is SNHLY and CDR2 is FYNNEI in the germline V gene. CDR3 residues: CASGVGSSGNTIYF. The CDR3 DNA reads as TGTGCCAGCGGTGTAGGGAGCTCTGGAAACACCATATATTTT.

This CDR3 is CSSPLQGTSGYTF. The CDR3 DNA sequence: TGCAGTAGCCCCCTACAGGGAACGTCTGGCTACACCTTC. This chain joins TRBV20-1 and TRBJ1-2; possible D gene TRBD1, 6 bases. CDR3 length: 13 amino acids. Germline lookup yields CDR1 DFQATT and CDR2 SNEGSKA (reference sequence). The V end lost 8 bases, the J end lost 7 bases, and 20 bases lay between the germline ends.